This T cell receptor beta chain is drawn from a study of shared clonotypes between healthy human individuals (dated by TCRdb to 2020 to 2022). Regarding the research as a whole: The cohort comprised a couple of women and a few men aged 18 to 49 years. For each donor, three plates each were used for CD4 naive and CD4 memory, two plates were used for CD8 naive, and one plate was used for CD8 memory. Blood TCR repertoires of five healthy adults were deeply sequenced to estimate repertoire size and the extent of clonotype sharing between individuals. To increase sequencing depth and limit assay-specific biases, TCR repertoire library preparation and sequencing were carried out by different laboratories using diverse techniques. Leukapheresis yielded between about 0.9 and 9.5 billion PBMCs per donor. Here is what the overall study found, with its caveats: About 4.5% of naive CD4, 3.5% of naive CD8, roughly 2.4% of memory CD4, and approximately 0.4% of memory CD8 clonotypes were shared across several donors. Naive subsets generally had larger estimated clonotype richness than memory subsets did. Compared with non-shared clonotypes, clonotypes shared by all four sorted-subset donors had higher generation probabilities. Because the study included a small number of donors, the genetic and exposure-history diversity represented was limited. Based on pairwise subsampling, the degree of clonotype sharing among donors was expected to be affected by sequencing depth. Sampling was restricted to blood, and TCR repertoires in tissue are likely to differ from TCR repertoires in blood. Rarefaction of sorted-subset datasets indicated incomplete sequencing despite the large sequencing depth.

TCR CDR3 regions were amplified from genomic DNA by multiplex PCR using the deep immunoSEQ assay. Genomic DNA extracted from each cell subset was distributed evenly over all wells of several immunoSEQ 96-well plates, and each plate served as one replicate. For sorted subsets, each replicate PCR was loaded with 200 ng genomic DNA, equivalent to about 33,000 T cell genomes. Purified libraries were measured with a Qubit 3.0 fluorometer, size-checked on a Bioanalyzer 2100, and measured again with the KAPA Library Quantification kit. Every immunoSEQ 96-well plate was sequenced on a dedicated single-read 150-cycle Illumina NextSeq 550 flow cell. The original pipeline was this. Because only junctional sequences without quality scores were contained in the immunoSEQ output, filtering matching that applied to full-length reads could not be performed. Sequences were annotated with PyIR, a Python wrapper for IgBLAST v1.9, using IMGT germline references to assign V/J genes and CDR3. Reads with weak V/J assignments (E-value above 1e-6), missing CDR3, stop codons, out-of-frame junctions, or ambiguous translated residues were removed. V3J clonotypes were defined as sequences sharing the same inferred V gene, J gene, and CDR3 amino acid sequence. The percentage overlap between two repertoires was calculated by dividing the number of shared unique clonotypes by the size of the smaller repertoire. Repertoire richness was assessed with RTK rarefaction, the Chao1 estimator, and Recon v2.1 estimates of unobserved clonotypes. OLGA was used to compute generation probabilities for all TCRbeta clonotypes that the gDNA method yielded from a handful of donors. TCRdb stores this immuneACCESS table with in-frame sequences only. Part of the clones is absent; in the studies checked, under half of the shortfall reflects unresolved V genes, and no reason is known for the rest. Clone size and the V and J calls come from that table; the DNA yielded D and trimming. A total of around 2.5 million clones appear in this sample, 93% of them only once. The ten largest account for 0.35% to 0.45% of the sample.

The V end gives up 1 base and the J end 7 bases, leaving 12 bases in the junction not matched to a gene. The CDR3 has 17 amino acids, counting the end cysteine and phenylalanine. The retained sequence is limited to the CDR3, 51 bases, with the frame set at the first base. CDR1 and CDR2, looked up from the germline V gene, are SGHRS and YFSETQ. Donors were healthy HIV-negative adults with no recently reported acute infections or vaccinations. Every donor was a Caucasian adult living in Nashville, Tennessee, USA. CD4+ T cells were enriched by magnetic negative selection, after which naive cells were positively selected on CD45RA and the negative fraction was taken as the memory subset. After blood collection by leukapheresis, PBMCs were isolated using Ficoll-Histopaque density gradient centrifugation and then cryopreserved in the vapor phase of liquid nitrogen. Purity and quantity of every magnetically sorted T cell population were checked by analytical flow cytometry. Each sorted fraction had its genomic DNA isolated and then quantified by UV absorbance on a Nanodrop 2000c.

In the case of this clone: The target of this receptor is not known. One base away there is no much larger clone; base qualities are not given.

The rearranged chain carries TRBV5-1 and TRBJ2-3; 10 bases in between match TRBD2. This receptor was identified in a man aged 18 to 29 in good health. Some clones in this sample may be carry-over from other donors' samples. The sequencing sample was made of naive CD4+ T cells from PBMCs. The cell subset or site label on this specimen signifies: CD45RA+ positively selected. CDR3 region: CASSLFAASGSLNTQYF. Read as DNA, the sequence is TGCGCCAGCAGCTTGTTCGCAGCTAGCGGGAGTTTGAATACGCAGTATTTT.